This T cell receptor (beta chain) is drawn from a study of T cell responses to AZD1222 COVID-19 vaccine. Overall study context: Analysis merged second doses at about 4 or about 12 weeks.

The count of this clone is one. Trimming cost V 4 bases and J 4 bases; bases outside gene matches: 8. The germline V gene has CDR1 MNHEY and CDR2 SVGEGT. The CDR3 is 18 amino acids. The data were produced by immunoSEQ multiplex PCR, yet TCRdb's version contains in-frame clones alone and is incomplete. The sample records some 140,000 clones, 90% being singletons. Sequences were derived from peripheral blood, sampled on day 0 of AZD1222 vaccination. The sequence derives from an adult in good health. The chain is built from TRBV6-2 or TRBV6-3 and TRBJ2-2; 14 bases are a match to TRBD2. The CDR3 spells CASSSTSGGALGTGELFF. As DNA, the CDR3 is TGTGCCAGCAGTTCGACTAGCGGGGGGGCTTTAGGCACCGGGGAGCTGTTTTTT.